Listed here are 27 T cell receptor beta chains from one sample, sequenced in a study of cytomegalovirus exposure and HLA in healthy donors (dated by TCRdb to 2016 to 2017). The library was produced with the immunoSEQ multiplex PCR assay. For the multiplex PCR, a mixture combining 60 forward primers for TCR Vbeta segments and 13 reverse primers for TCR Jbeta segments was used. What TCRdb holds here is the immuneACCESS table cut down to in-frame rearrangements. Part of the clones is not present; checked against another copy, under half of the missing clones reflect an unresolved V gene, and the others are unexplained. This sample comprises some 150,000 clones, almost 85% of them detected only once. Together, the top ten hold about 5.2% of the sample. Sequencing was done on a sample of PBMCs. These receptors originate from a man aged 25 to 40 in good health and CMV-seropositive.

The gene calls are TRBV2 and TRBJ2-1; 7 bases match TRBD1. The germline V gene encodes CDR1 SNHLY and CDR2 FYNNEI. This CDR3 contains 13 residues. The trim removed 4 bases at V and 4 bases at J, leaving 1 base unmatched. The CDR3 here is CASSGGQYNEQFF. The CDR3 DNA is TGTGCCAGCAGTGGGGGACAGTACAATGAGCAGTTCTTC.

The V gene is TRBV15, the J gene TRBJ2-3; TRBD2 aligns across 8 bases. Germline V gene data show CDR1 as LNHNV and CDR2 as YYDKDF (reference sequence). V was pared by 5 bases and J by 4 bases, with 11 bases of the junction left unmatched. This CDR3 is built from 16 residues. The CDR3, as DNA: TGTGCCACCAGCTCAGCAGCGGGAGCAGGAGCAGATACGCAGTATTTT. Protein: CATSSAAGAGADTQYF.

The V gene is TRBV28, the J gene TRBJ1-5; D is ambiguous. The germline CDR1 and CDR2 sequences are MDHEN and SYDVKM. Trimming stripped 10 bases from V and 9 bases from J, with 22 bases between. The CDR3 runs to 14 residues. The DNA for the CDR3 is TGTGCCACTGGATCGGCGGTATCTCGGGGGCCCCAGCATTTT. This encodes CATGSAVSRGPQHF.

The chain recombines TRBV28 with TRBJ1-2; TRBD1 matches at 8 bases. The length of the CDR3 is 15 residues. Per germline, CDR1 MDHEN and CDR2 SYDVKM. V shed 5 bases, J shed 4 bases, and the junction held 9 bases outside the gene matches. The CDR3 sequence: CASSAWTGFLYGYTF. For the CDR3, the DNA is TGTGCCAGCAGTGCCTGGACAGGGTTCCTCTATGGCTACACCTTC.

J is TRBJ1-1 and V is TRBV28; D uncertain. Germline V gene data show CDR1 as MDHEN and CDR2 as SYDVKM. Trimming cost V 2 bases and J 0 bases, with 4 bases left between them. CDR3 size: 13 residues. The CDR3 region is CASSLGVNTEAFF. CDR3 bases: TGTGCCAGCAGTTTAGGAGTGAACACTGAAGCTTTCTTT.

The chain uses TRBV2 and TRBJ2-1; D gene uncertain. The CDR3 loop spans 12 amino acids. Germline V gene sequence: CDR1 SNHLY, CDR2 FYNNEI. The ends were cut back, 3 bases at V and 5 bases at J, with 5 bases in the middle. Here the CDR3 DNA reads TGTGCCAGCAGTGAGCAGGACAATGAGCAGTTCTTC. It is translated as CASSEQDNEQFF.

This clone was seen a handful of times. The chain has TRBV19 and TRBJ2-7; the match to TRBD2 covers 7 bases. V shed 3 bases and J 5 bases; nucleotides not matched to a gene: 10. Germline V gives CDR1 LNHDA, CDR2 SQIVND (reference sequence). The CDR3 covers 15 residues. The CDR3 here is CASSMPAGGSDEQYF. The CDR3 DNA sequence: TGTGCCAGTAGTATGCCCGCGGGCGGGAGCGACGAGCAGTACTTC.

This clone was observed a handful of times. One junction end disagrees with the germline gene, perhaps due to a read error. V is TRBV12-5 and J is TRBJ1-5; D possibly corresponds to TRBD1 (5 bases). The CDR3 consists of 14 residues. Germline V lookup: CDR1 LGHNT, CDR2 FRNRAP. CDR3 protein: CASGPGTSDQPQHF. CDR3 nucleotide sequence: TGTGCTAGTGGGCCCGGGACTAGCGATCAGCCCCAGCATTTT.

The CDR3 loop reads CASSPPGTVPYEQYF. DNA of the CDR3: TGTGCCAGCAGCCCGCCCGGGACTGTTCCCTACGAGCAGTACTTC. This chain connects TRBV7-9 to TRBJ2-7; possibly TRBD2 for D (6 bases). Trimming took 5 bases from V and 2 from J, leaving 16 bases between them. This CDR3 region has 15 residues. From germline, CDR1 is SEHNR and CDR2 FQNEAQ (reference sequence).

The rearrangement uses TRBV30 and TRBJ2-5, with D perhaps TRBD1 (5 bases). This CDR3 is built from 13 residues. Germline assignment: CDR1 GTSNPN and CDR2 SVGIG (reference sequence). Trimming shortened V by 0 bases and J by 5 bases, and 10 bases separated the two germline ends. CDR3 region: CAWSVRAGETQYF. In DNA form, the CDR3 reads TGTGCCTGGAGTGTCCGAGCAGGGGAGACCCAGTACTTC.

The V and J genes are TRBV7-9 and TRBJ1-2, with no clear D. CDR3 length equals 13 residues. The germline V gene encodes CDR1 SEHNR and CDR2 FQNEAQ (reference sequence). V was trimmed by 7 bases and J by 9 bases, leaving 18 bases between them. The CDR3 DNA is TGTGCCAGCAACCCTAACCCAGGTCGAAGCTACACCTTC. It codes for CASNPNPGRSYTF.

The V and J genes are TRBV6-6 and TRBJ1-6, with 7 bases identical to TRBD1. The length of the CDR3 is 15 residues. V was clipped by 10 bases and J by 5 bases; unmatched bases: 11. From germline, CDR1 is MNHNY and CDR2 SVGAGI (reference sequence). CDR3 in DNA: TGTGCCATCGCCTCGAGGGGGCAAAATAATTCACCCCTCCACTTT. Translation gives CAIASRGQNNSPLHF.

The chain combines TRBV7-6 with TRBJ2-7; D is possibly TRBD2 (6 bases). Germline CDR1 reads SGHVS; CDR2 reads FNYEAQ. V was cut by 1 base and J by 5 bases, with 6 bases left in between. The CDR3 length is 12 residues. The CDR3 here is CASSLGGDEQYF. The CDR3 nucleotides read TGTGCCAGCAGCTTAGGGGGGGACGAGCAGTACTTC. Using reference TRBV7-6 and TRBJ2-7 for the parts outside the CDR3, the full variable domain is GAGVSQSPRYKVTKRGQDVALRCDPISGHVSLYWYRQALGQGPEFLTYFNYEAQQDKSGLPNDRFSAERPEGSISTLTIQRTEQRDSAMYRCASSLGGDEQYFGPGTRLTVT.

The chain has TRBV2 and TRBJ2-3; 9 positions agree with TRBD2. J gave up 11 bases and V 3 bases, and 3 bases lay outside the gene matches. This CDR3 contains 12 residues. Germline-derived CDR1 and CDR2 are SNHLY and FYNNEI. The chain's CDR3 is CASSEEAGGQYF. CDR3 in DNA: TGTGCCAGCAGTGAGGAAGCGGGGGGGCAGTATTTT.

Concerning this clone: The sample carries other DNA sequences with the same CDR3. This sequence joins TRBV27 and TRBJ2-5, with a weak D call TRBD1 (6 bases). The V gene lost 5 bases and the J gene lost 4 bases, with 14 bases spanning the gap. This CDR3 comprises 14 residues. Germline loops: CDR1 MNHEY, CDR2 SMNVEV (reference sequence). CDR3 residues: CASSPGTRGETQYF. The DNA for the CDR3 is TGTGCCAGCAGTCCAGGGACAAGGGGAGAGACCCAGTACTTC.

The chain recombines TRBV7-9 with TRBJ1-2, with TRBD1 matching over 9 bases. The trim removed 4 bases at V and 4 bases at J, leaving 4 bases unmatched. The CDR3 runs to 14 residues. The germline V gene encodes CDR1 SEHNR and CDR2 FQNEAQ (reference sequence). The CDR3 DNA follows: TGTGCCAGCAGCTCCGGGACAGGGACCTATGGCTACACCTTC. The encoded protein is CASSSGTGTYGYTF. The full variable domain, rest sourced from reference TRBV7-9 and TRBJ1-2, is DTGVSQNPRHKITKRGQNVTFRCDPISEHNRLYWYRQTLGQGPEFLTYFQNEAQLEKSRLLSDRFSAERPKGSFSTLEIQRTEQGDSAMYLCASSSGTGTYGYTFGSGTRLTVV.

The chain employs TRBV19 and TRBJ1-1; D perhaps matches TRBD1 (5 bases). The CDR3 spans 14 residues. Trimming removed 7 bases from V and 0 bases from J, with 12 bases in between. The germline CDR1 and CDR2 sequences are LNHDA and SQIVND (reference sequence). In DNA, the CDR3 is TGTGCCAGTAAAAAAGACAGCATGAACACTGAAGCTTTCTTT. Residues: CASKKDSMNTEAFF. The full variable domain, with the rest looked up from reference TRBV19 and TRBJ1-1, is DGGITQSPKYLFRKEGQNVTLSCEQNLNHDAMYWYRQDPGQGLRLIYYSQIVNDFQKGDIAEGYSVSREKKESFPLTVTSAQKNPTAFYLCASKKDSMNTEAFFGQGTRLTVV.

Comments on this clone: The junction differs from germline at one of its ends, possibly a read error. The CDR3 coding sequence is TGTGCCAGCAGGGGGACTAGCGGGGGGGTCTACCATGAGCAGTTCTTC. Encoded protein: CASRGTSGGVYHEQFF. The rearrangement links TRBV28 to TRBJ2-1; 16 nucleotides align to TRBD2. The CDR3 sequence is 16 residues long. Per the germline V gene, CDR1 is MDHEN and CDR2 is SYDVKM.

This clone was detected only once. The CDR3 protein is CASSRDRTYEQYF. In DNA, the CDR3 is TGTGCCAGCAGCCGGGACAGAACCTACGAGCAGTACTTC. V usage is TRBV27 and J usage is TRBJ2-7; TRBD1 matches at 7 bases. V lost 6 bases, J lost 2 bases, and 4 bases stayed unmatched. The V gene's germline CDR1 is MNHEY and CDR2 SMNVEV (reference sequence). The CDR3 spans 13 residues.

The V gene is TRBV2, the J gene TRBJ1-2, with a tentative D call TRBD1 (6 bases). The germline V gene has CDR1 SNHLY and CDR2 FYNNEI. Trimming took off 9 bases at V and 6 bases at J, with 11 bases between the two ends. The CDR3 runs to 11 residues. Here the CDR3 reads CARSTGDGYTF. The CDR3 DNA reads as TGTGCCAGATCGACAGGCGATGGCTACACCTTC.

The chain carries TRBV7-9 and TRBJ1-4; D gene uncertain. Germline CDR1 and CDR2: SEHNR and FQNEAQ (reference sequence). The CDR3 has 16 residues. Trimming pared 5 bases from V and 0 bases from J, leaving 13 bases between. The CDR3 sequence is CASSRRSGATNEKLFF. Here the CDR3 DNA reads TGTGCCAGCAGCCGGCGCTCAGGCGCAACTAATGAAAAACTGTTTTTT.

The CDR3 region is CASSLPSGTYEQYF. CDR3 nucleotides: TGCGCCAGCAGCTTGCCTAGCGGGACATACGAGCAGTACTTC. The chain carries TRBV5-1 and TRBJ2-7, with 9 bases aligning to TRBD2. The CDR3 consists of 14 residues. CDR1 and CDR2 (germline): SGHRS, YFSETQ. With V trimmed by 1 base and J by 4 bases, 3 bases remained unmatched.

The chain is built from TRBV28 and TRBJ2-7; a possible D gene is TRBD2 (5 bases). V lost 3 bases, J lost 0 bases, and 18 bases lay in between. The CDR3 runs to 17 residues. Germline CDR1 is MDHEN and CDR2 is SYDVKM. The CDR3: CASSFSRGGESSYEQYF. In DNA form, the CDR3 reads TGTGCCAGCAGTTTCTCTCGAGGAGGCGAGAGCTCCTACGAGCAGTACTTC.

The chain combines TRBV2 with TRBJ2-7, with 11 bases lining up with TRBD2. This CDR3 has 15 amino acids. Per germline, CDR1 SNHLY and CDR2 FYNNEI. V shed 6 bases, J shed 5 bases, and the junction held 9 bases outside the gene matches. CDR3 sequence reads: CASRTGTSGIHEQYF. In DNA, the CDR3 is TGTGCCAGCAGGACAGGGACTAGCGGTATCCACGAGCAGTACTTC.

The CDR3 protein is CATSRIKGQPQHF. Written as DNA, the CDR3 is TGTGCCACCAGCAGGATTAAGGGGCAGCCCCAGCATTTT. The J gene is TRBJ1-5, the V gene TRBV15; tentatively, D is TRBD1 (5 bases). Trimming took 3 bases from V and 7 from J, leaving 10 bases between them. The CDR3 loop spans 13 amino acids. Germline assignment: CDR1 LNHNV and CDR2 YYDKDF (reference sequence). Looking up the rest from reference TRBV15 and TRBJ1-5 gives the full variable domain: DAMVIQNPRYQVTQFGKPVTLSCSQTLNHNVMYWYQQKSSQAPKLLFHYYDKDFNNEADTPDNFQSRRPNTSFCFLDIRSPGLGDTAMYLCATSRIKGQPQHFGDGTRLSIL.

The chain carries TRBV11-2 and TRBJ1-4; 8 bases agree with TRBD1. V trimming: 5 bases; J trimming: 7 bases; junction bases outside the gene matches: 6. Germline V CDR1 and CDR2: SGHAT, FQNNGV. The CDR3 length is 14 residues. This CDR3 is CASSQGTGGEKLFF. CDR3 nucleotides: TGTGCCAGCAGCCAGGGCACAGGGGGTGAAAAACTGTTTTTT.

The CDR3 DNA reads as TGTGCCAGCAGCCGAAAATTTACAGGGAACACTGAAGCTTTCTTT. It yields the protein CASSRKFTGNTEAFF. The chain employs TRBV2 and TRBJ1-1, with D tentatively TRBD1 (5 bases). The CDR3 consists of 15 residues. CDR1 and CDR2 from the germline V gene are SNHLY and FYNNEI. Trimming took off 6 bases at V and 1 base at J, with 15 bases between the two ends.